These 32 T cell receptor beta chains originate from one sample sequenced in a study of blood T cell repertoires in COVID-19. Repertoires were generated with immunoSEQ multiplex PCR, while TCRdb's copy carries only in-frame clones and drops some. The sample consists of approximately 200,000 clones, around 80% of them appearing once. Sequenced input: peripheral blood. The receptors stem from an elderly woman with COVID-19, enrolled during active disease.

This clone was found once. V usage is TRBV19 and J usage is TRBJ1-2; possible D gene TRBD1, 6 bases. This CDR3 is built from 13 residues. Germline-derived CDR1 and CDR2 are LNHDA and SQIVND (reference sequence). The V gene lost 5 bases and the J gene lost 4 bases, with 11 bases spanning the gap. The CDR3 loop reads CASSPGQLYGYTF. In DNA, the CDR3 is TGTGCCAGTAGTCCAGGACAGCTCTATGGCTACACCTTC.

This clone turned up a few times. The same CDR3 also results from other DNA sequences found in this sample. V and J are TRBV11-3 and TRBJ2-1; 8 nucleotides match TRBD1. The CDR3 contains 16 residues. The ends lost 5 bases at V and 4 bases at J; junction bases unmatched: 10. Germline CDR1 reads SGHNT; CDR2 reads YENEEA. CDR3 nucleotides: TGTGCCAGCAGCCCTGGGTGGACAGGGACTTACAATGAGCAGTTCTTC. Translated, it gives CASSPGWTGTYNEQFF.

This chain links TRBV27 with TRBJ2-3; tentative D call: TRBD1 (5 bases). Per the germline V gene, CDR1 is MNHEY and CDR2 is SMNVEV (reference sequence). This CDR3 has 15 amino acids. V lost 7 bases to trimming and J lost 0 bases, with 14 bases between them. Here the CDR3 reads CASNFRAFSTDTQYF. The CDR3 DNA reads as TGTGCCAGCAACTTCAGGGCCTTCAGCACAGATACGCAGTATTTT.

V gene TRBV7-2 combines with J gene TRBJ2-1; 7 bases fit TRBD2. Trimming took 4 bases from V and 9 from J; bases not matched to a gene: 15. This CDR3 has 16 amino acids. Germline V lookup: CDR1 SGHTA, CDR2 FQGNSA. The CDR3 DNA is TGTGCCAGCAGCTCCACCGGAACCGGACTAGTTGGTGAGCAGTTCTTC. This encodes CASSSTGTGLVGEQFF.

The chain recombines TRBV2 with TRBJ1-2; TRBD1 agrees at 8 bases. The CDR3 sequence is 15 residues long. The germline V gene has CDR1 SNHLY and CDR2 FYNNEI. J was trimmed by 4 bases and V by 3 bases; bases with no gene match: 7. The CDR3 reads CASSDQGAEGYGYTF. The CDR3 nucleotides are TGTGCCAGCAGTGATCAGGGGGCGGAGGGCTATGGCTACACCTTC.

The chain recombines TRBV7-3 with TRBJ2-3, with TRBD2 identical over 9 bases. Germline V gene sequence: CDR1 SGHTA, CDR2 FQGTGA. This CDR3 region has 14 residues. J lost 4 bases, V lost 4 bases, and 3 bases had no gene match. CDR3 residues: CASSSGLAADTQYF. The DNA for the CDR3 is TGTGCCAGCAGCTCGGGACTAGCAGCAGATACGCAGTATTTT. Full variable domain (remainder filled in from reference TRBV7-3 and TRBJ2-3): GAGVSQTPSNKVTEKGKYVELRCDPISGHTALYWYRQSLGQGPEFLIYFQGTGAADDSGLPNDRFFAVRPEGSVSTLKIQRTERGDSAVYLCASSSGLAADTQYFGPGTRLTVL.

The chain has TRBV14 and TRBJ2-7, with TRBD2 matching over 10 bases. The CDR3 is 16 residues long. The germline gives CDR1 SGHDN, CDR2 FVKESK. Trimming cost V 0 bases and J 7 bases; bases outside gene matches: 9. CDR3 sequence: CASSQDRASGRREQYF. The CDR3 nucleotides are TGTGCCAGCAGCCAAGATCGAGCTAGCGGGAGACGAGAGCAGTACTTC.

As DNA, the CDR3 is TGTGCCAGTACCTCAGGGGGGCTAGCGGGACAACGGCGTGAGCAGTTCTTC. It encodes CASTSGGLAGQRREQFF. V and J are TRBV19 and TRBJ2-1; 9 positions agree with TRBD2. From germline, CDR1 is LNHDA and CDR2 SQIVND (reference sequence). Trimming cost V 7 bases and J 9 bases; bases outside gene matches: 19. The CDR3 spans 17 residues.

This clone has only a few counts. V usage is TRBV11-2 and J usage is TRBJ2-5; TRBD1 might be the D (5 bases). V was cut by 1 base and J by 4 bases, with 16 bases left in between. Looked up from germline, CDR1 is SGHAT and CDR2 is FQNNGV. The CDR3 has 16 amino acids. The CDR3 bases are TGTGCCAGCAGCTTAGCGGTGCCAGGGAAAGGAGAGACCCAGTACTTC. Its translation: CASSLAVPGKGETQYF. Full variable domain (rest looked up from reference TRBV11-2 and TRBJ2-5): EAGVAQSPRYKIIEKRQSVAFWCNPISGHATLYWYQQILGQGPKLLIQFQNNGVVDDSQLPKDRFSAERLKGVDSTLKIQPAKLEDSAVYLCASSLAVPGKGETQYFGPGTRLLVL.

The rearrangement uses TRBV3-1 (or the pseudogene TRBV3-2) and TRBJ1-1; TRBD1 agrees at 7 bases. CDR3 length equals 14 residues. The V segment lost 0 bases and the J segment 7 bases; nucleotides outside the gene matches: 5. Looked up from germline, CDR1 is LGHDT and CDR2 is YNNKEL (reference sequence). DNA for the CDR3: TGTGCCAGCAGCCAAGAACTAGGGACAGTTGAAGCTTTCTTT. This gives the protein CASSQELGTVEAFF.

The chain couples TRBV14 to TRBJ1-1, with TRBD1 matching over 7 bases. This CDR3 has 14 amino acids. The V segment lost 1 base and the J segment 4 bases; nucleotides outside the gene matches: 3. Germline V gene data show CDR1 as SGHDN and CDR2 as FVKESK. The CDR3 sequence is CASSQAGGVTEAFF. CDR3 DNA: TGTGCCAGCAGCCAAGCAGGGGGAGTCACTGAAGCTTTCTTT.

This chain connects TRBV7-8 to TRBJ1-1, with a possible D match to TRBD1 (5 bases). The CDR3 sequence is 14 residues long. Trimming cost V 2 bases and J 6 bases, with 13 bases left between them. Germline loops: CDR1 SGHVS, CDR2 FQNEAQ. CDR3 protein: CASSLRAGLAEAFF. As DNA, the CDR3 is TGTGCCAGCAGCTTAAGGGCAGGGTTAGCTGAAGCTTTCTTT.

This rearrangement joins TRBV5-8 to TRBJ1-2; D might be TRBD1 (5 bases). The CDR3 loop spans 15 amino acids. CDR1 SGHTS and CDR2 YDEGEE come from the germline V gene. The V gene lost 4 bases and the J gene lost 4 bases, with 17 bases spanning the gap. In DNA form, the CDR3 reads TGTGCCAGCAGCCGGGGACTGCCTGAAATCTATGGCTACACCTTC. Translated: CASSRGLPEIYGYTF. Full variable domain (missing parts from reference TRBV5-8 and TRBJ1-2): EAGVTQSPTHLIKTRGQQATLRCSPISGHTSVYWYQQALGLGLQFLLWYDEGEERNRGNFPPRFSGRQFPNYSSELNVNALELEDSALYLCASSRGLPEIYGYTFGSGTRLTVV.

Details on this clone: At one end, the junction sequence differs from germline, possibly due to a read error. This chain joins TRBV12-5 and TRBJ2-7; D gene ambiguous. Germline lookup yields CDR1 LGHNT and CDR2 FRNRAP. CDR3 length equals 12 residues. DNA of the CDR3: TGTGCTAGTGGTTTGGTACTGGTTCGACGGGACTTC. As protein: CASGLVLVRRDF.

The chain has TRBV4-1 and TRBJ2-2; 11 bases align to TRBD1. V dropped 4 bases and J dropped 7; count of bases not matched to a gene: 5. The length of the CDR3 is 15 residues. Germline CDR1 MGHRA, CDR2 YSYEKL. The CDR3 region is CASSLGQGAFGELFF. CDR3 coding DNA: TGCGCCAGCAGCCTCGGACAGGGGGCCTTCGGGGAGCTGTTTTTT.

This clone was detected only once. CDR3 loop: CASSPGLTSTDTQYF. The CDR3 region has the DNA TGTGCCAGCAGCCCGGGACTCACTAGCACAGATACGCAGTATTTT. The chain combines TRBV11-3 with TRBJ2-3, with D tentatively TRBD2 (6 bases). Trimming stripped 5 bases from V and 0 bases from J, with 12 bases between. The CDR3 is 15 residues long. CDR1 SGHNT and CDR2 YENEEA come from the germline V gene.

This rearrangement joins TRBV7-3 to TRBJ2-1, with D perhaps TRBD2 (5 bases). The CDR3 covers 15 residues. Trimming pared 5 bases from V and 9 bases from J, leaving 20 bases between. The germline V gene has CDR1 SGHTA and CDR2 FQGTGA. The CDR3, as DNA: TGTGCCAGCAGCCTCTCAACAGAATTCGCGGGTGAGCAGTTCTTC. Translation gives CASSLSTEFAGEQFF.

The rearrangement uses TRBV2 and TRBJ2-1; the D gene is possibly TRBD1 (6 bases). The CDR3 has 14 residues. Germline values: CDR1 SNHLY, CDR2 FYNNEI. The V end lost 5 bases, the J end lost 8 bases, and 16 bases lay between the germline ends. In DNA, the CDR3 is TGTGCCAGCAGTCCGAACAGGGTTGGCGATGAGCAGTTCTTC. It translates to CASSPNRVGDEQFF.

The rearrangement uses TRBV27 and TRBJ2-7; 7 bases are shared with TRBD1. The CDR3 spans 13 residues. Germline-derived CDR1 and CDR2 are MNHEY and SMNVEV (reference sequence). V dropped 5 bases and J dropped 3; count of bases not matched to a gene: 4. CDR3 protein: CASSPGQFYEQYF. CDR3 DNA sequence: TGTGCCAGCAGTCCGGGACAGTTCTACGAGCAGTACTTC.

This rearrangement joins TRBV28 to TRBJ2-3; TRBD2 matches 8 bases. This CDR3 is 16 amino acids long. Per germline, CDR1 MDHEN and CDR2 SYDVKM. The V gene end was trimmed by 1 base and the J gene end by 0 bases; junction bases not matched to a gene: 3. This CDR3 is CASSLSLADSTDTQYF. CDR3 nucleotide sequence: TGTGCCAGCAGTTTATCACTAGCGGATAGCACAGATACGCAGTATTTT.

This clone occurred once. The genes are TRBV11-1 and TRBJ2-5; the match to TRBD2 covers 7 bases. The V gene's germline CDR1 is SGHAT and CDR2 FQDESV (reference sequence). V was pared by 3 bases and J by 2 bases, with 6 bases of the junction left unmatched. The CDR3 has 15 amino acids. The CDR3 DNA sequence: TGTGCCAGCAGCTTCCCTAGCGGAGAACAAGAGACCCAGTACTTC. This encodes CASSFPSGEQETQYF.

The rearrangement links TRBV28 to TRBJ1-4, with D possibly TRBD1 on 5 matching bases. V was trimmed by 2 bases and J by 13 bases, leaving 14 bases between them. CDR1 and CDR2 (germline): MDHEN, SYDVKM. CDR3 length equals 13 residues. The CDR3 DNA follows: TGTGCCAGCAGTTTACTGGGGGGGAGGGCACTGTTTTTT. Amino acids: CASSLLGGRALFF.

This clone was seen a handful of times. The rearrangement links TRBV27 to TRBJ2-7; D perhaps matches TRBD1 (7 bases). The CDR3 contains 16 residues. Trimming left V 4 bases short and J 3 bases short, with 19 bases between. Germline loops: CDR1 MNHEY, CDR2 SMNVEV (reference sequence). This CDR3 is CASSSPFTRGVYEQYF. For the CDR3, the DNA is TGTGCCAGCAGTTCCCCCTTTACCAGGGGGGTCTACGAGCAGTACTTC.

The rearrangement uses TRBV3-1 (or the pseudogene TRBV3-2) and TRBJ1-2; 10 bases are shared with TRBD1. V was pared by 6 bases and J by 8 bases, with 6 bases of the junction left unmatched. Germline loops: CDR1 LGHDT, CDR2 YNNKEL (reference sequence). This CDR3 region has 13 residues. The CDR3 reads CASSWDRGKGYTF. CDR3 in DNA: TGTGCCAGCAGTTGGGACAGGGGCAAAGGCTACACCTTC.

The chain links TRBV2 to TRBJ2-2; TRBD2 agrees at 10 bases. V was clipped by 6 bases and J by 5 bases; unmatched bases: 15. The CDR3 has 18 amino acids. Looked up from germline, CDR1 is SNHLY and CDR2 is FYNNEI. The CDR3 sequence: CASRPPGLASRGTGELFF. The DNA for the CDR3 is TGTGCCAGCAGGCCCCCGGGACTAGCGTCCCGAGGGACCGGGGAGCTGTTTTTT. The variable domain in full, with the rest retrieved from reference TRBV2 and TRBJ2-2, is EPEVTQTPSHQVTQMGQEVILRCVPISNHLYFYWYRQILGQKVEFLVSFYNNEISEKSEIFDDQFSVERPDGSNFTLKIRSTKLEDSAMYFCASRPPGLASRGTGELFFGEGSRLTVL.

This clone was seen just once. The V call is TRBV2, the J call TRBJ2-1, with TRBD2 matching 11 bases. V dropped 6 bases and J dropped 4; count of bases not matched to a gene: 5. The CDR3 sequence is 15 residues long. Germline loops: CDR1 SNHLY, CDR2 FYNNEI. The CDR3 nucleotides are TGTGCCAGCAGAATGGGGACTAGCGGTTACAATGAGCAGTTCTTC. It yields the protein CASRMGTSGYNEQFF.

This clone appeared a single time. The CDR3 region has the DNA TGCGCCAGCAGCTTTCAGGCAGCCCGGCTCAATGAGCAGTTCTTC. Translated, it gives CASSFQAARLNEQFF. V and J are TRBV5-1 and TRBJ2-1; no firm D call. This CDR3 contains 15 residues. V dropped 2 bases and J dropped 6 bases, with 15 bases sitting between them. CDR1 SGHRS and CDR2 YFSETQ come from the germline V gene.

CDR3: CASSQEWEGISTDTQYF. Written as DNA, the CDR3 is TGTGCCAGCAGCCAAGAATGGGAGGGGATTAGCACAGATACGCAGTATTTT. The chain is built from TRBV3-1 (or the pseudogene TRBV3-2) and TRBJ2-3; 7 bases fit TRBD2. The CDR3 sequence is 17 residues long. CDR1 and CDR2 (germline): LGHDT, YNNKEL (reference sequence). The junction had 6 bases not matched to a gene; V was cut back by 0 bases and J by 0 bases.

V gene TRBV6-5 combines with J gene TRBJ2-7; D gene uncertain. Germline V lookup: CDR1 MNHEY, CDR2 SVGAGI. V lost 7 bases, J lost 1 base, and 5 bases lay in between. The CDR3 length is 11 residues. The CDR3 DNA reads TGTGCCAGCACCCCATCCTACGAGCAGTACTTC. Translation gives CASTPSYEQYF.

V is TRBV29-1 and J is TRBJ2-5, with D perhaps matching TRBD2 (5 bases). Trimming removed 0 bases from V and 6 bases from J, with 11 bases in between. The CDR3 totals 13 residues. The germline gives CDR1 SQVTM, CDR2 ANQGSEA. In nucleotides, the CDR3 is TGCAGCGTTGAAGATGGGCCCGGGAAGACCCAGTACTTC. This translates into CSVEDGPGKTQYF.

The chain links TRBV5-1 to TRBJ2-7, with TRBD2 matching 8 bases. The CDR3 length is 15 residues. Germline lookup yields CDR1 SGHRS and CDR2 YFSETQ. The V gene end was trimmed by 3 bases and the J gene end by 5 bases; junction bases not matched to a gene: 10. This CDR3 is CASSSPRRGVDEQYF. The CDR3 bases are TGCGCCAGCAGCTCTCCCCGGCGGGGGGTCGACGAGCAGTACTTC.

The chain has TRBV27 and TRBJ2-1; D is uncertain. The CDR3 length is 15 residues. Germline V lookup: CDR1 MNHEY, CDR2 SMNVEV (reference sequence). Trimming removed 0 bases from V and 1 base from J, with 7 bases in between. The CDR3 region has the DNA TGTGCCAGCAGTTTATCGCGGCTTTCCTACAATGAGCAGTTCTTC. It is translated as CASSLSRLSYNEQFF.